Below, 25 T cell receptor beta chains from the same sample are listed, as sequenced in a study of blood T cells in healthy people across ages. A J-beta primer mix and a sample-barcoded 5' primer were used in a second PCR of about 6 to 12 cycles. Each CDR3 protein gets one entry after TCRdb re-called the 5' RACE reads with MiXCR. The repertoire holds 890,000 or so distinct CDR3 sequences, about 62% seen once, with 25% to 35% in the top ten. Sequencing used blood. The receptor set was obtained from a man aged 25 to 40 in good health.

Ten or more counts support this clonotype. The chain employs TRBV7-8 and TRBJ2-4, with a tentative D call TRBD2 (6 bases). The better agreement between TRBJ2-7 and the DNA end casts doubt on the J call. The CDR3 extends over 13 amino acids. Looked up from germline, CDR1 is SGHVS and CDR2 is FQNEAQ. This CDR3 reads CASTPSGVGEQYF. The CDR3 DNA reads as TGTGCCAGCACCCCCTCGGGAGTGGGCGAGCAGTACTTC.

CDR3 bases: TGTGCCAGCAGCTTAGATGAGGATCAGCCCCAGCATTTT. Amino acid sequence: CASSLDEDQPQHF. This chain joins TRBV7-9 and TRBJ1-5; D is unclear. The CDR3 is 13 amino acids. V lost 1 base and J 5 bases, leaving 6 bases between the germline ends. Germline V gives CDR1 SEHNR, CDR2 FQNEAQ (reference sequence).

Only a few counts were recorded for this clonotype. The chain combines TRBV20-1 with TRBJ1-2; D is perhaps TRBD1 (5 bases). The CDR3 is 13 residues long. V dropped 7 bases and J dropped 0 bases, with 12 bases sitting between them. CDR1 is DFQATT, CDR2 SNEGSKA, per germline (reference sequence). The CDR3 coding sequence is TGCAGTGTTGGGACCGATGCTAACTATGGCTACACCTTC. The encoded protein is CSVGTDANYGYTF.

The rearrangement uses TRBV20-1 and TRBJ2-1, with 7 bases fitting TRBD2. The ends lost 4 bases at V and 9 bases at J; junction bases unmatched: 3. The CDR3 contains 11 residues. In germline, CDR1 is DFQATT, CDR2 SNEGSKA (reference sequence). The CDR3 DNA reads TGCAGTGCTACTTTAGCGGGTGAGCAGTTCTTC. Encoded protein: CSATLAGEQFF.

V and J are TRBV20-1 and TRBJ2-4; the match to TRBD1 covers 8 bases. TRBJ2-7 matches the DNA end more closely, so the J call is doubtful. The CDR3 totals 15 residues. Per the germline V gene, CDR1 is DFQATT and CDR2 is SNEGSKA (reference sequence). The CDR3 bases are TGCAGTGCTACTCCGGCGGGACAGGTTGCATACGAGCAGTACTTC. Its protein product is CSATPAGQVAYEQYF.

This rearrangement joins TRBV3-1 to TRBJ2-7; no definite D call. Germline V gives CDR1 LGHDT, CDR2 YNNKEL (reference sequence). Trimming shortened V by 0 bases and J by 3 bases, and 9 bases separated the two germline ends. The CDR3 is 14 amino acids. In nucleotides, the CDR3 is TGTGCCAGCAGCCAAGATGCCAGGCGCTACGAGCAGTACTTC. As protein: CASSQDARRYEQYF.

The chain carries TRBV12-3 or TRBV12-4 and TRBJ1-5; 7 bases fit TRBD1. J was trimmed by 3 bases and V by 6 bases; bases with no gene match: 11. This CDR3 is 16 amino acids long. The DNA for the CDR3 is TGTGCCAGCAGCGTTGGGACAGCCCCTCTCAATCAGCCCCAGCATTTT. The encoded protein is CASSVGTAPLNQPQHF.

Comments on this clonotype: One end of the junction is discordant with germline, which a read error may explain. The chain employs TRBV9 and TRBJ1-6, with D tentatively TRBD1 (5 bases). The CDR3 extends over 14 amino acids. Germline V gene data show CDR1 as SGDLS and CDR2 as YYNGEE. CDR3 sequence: CAGSGTAWDSPLHF. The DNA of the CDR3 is TGTGCCGGCAGCGGGACCGCTTGGGATTCACCCCTCCACTTT.

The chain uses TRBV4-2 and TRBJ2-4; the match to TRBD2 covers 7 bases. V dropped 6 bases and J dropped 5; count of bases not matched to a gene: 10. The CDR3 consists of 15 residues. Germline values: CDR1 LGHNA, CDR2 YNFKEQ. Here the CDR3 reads CASSPWVGGQNIQYF. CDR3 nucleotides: TGTGCCAGCAGTCCTTGGGTGGGAGGGCAAAACATTCAGTACTTC.

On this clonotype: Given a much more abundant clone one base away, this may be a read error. CDR3 DNA sequence: TGTGCCAGCTCCCACCCGGGTCAAGATGGCAATGAGCAGTACTTC. Its protein product is CASSHPGQDGNEQYF. The J gene is TRBJ2-7, the V gene TRBV7-2; D unresolved. The CDR3 extends over 15 amino acids. The V gene lost 8 bases and the J gene lost 7 bases, with 24 bases spanning the gap. CDR1 and CDR2 from the germline V gene are SGHTA and FQGNSA.

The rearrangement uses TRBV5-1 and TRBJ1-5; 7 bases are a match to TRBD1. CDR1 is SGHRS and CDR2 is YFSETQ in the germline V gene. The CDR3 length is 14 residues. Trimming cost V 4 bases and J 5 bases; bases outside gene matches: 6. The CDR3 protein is CASSQGGPYQPQHF. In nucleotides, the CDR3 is TGCGCCAGCAGCCAGGGGGGGCCATATCAGCCCCAGCATTTT.

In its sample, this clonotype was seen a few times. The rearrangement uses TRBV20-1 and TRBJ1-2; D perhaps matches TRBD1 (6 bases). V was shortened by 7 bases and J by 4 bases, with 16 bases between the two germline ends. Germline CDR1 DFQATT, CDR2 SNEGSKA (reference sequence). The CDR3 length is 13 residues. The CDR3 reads CSVLEGDAYGYTF. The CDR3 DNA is TGCAGTGTCCTCGAGGGGGACGCCTATGGCTACACCTTC.

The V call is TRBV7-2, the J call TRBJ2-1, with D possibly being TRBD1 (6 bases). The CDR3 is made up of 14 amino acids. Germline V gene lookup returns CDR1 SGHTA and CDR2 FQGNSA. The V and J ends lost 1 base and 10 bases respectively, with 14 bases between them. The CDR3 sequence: CASSLDPQGPEQFF. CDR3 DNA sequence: TGTGCCAGCAGCTTAGACCCCCAGGGGCCGGAGCAGTTCTTC.

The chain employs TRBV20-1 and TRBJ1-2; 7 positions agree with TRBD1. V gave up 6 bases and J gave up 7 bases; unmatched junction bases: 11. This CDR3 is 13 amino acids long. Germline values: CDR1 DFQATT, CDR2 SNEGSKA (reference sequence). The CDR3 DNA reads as TGCAGTGCCCTCACAGGGACAGTTCGTGGCTACACCTTC. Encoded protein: CSALTGTVRGYTF.

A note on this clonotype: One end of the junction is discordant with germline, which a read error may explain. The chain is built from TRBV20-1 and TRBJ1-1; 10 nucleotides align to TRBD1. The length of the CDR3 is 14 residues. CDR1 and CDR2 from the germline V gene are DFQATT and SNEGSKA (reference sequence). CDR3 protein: CSARTGQGNTKAFF. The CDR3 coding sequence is TGCAGTGCTAGGACGGGACAGGGGAACACTAAAGCTTTCTTT.

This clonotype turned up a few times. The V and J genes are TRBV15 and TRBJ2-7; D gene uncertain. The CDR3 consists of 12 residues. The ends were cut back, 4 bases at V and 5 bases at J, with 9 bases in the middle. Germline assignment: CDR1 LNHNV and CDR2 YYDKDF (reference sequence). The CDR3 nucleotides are TGTGCCACCAGCACAATCAATAACGAGCAGTACTTC. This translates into CATSTINNEQYF.

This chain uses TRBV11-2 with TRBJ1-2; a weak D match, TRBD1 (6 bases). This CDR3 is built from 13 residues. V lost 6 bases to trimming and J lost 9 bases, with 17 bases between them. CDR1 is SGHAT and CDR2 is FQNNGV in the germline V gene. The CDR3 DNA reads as TGTGCCAGCAGGGACGGGGGGGGCCAACGCTACACCTTC. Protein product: CASRDGGGQRYTF.

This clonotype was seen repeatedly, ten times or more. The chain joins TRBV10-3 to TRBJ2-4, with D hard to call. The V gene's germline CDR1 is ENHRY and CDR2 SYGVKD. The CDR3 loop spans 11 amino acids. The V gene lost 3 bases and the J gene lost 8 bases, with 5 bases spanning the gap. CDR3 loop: CAISDLDIQYF. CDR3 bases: TGTGCCATCAGTGACCTGGACATTCAGTACTTC.

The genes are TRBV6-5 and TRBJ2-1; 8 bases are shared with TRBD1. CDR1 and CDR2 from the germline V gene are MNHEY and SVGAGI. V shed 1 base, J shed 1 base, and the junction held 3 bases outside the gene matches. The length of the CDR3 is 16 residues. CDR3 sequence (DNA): TGTGCCAGCAGTTACTATCGGACAGGGTCCTACAATGAGCAGTTCTTC. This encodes CASSYYRTGSYNEQFF.

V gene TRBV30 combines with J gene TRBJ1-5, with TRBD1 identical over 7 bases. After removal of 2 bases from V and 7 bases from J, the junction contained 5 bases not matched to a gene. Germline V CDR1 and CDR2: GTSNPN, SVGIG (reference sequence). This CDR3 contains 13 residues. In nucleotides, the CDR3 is TGTGCCTGGAGTCGACAGGGTAAACAGCCCCAGCATTTT. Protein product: CAWSRQGKQPQHF.

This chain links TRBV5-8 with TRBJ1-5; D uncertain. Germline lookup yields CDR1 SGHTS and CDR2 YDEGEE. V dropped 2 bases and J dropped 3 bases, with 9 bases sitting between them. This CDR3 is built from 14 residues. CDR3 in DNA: TGTGCCAGCAGCTTACCGGATCCCAATCAGCCCCAGCATTTT. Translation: CASSLPDPNQPQHF.

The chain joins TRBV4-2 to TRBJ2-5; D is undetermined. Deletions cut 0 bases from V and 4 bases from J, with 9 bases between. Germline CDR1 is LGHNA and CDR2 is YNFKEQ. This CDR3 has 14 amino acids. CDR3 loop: CASSQEAPGETQYF. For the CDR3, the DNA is TGTGCCAGCAGCCAAGAGGCCCCAGGAGAGACCCAGTACTTC.

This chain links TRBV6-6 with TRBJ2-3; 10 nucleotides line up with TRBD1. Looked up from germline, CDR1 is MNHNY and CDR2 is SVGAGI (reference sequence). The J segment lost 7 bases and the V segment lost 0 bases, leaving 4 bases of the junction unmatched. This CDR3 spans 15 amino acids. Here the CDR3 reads CASSYSTGGGYTQYF. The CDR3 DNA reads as TGTGCCAGCAGTTACTCGACAGGGGGCGGGTATACGCAGTATTTT.

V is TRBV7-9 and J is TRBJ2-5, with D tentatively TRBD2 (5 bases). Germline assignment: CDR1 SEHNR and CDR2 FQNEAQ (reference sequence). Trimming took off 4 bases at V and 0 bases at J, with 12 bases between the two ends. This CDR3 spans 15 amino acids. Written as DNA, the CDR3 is TGTGCCAGCAGCTCACCAGCGGAGTACCAAGAGACCCAGTACTTC. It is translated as CASSSPAEYQETQYF. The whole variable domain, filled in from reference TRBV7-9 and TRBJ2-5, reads DTGVSQNPRHKITKRGQNVTFRCDPISEHNRLYWYRQTLGQGPEFLTYFQNEAQLEKSRLLSDRFSAERPKGSFSTLEIQRTEQGDSAMYLCASSSPAEYQETQYFGPGTRLLVL.

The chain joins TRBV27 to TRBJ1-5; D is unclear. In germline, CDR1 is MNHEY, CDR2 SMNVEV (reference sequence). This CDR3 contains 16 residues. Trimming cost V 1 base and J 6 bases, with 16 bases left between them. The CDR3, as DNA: TGTGCCAGCAGTTTATTGGGAGACGGGAGGTCTCAGCCCCAGCATTTT. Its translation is CASSLLGDGRSQPQHF.